The T cell receptor beta chain under discussion was sequenced for a study of blood T cell repertoires in COVID-19. The overall study: Researchers got acute and convalescent COVID-19 samples from the United States, Italy and Spain. PBMCs, B-cell-depleted T cells, or T cells provided the cDNA or gDNA that made up the material.

The Seattle site enrolled patients during active infection and followed them longitudinally. How the authors handled the data: From reference gene primer amplification, estimates of nucleated cell counts were derived. Clones were sequenced by immunoSEQ multiplex PCR, and TCRdb holds only the in-frame ones, with some missing. D and trimming come from the DNA, and the V and J calls and clone size come from that table. The repertoire holds some 80,000 clones, with about 73% as singletons. The V and J ends lost 7 bases and 7 bases, in that order; junction bases with no gene match: 8. CDR1 SQVTM and CDR2 ANQGSEA come from the germline V gene. CDR3 length equals 13 residues.

The source of this sequence is a man aged 55 to 69 with COVID-19, enrolled during active disease. The J gene is TRBJ1-1, the V gene TRBV29-1, with 11 nucleotides matching TRBD1. Sequenced input: peripheral blood. The CDR3 region has the DNA TGCAGCGCCGCCCCGGGACAGGGGGATGAAGCTTTCTTT. Protein: CSAAPGQGDEAFF. The whole variable domain, remainder taken from reference TRBV29-1 and TRBJ1-1, is SAVISQKPSRDICQRGTSLTIQCQVDSQVTMMFWYRQQPGQSLTLIATANQGSEATYESGFVIDKFPISRPNLTFSTLTVSNMSPEDSSIYLCSAAPGQGDEAFFGQGTRLTVV.